This TCR beta chain was retrieved from a study of glioma-infiltrating T cells after dendritic cell vaccination. Study-wide findings and caveats: Higher TCR clonality did not directly relate to longer survival.

V dropped 2 bases and J dropped 4 bases, with 15 bases sitting between them. CDR1 is MNHNS, CDR2 SASEGT, per germline. The CDR3 contains 16 residues. The immunoSEQ assay amplified TCRB CDR3 from up to 2 ug DNA. Primers: 60 V beta forward and 13 J beta reverse. Produced via immunoSEQ multiplex PCR; TCRdb's table is partial and in-frame only. The data show fewer than 90,000 clones, around four fifths seen once. With regard to this clone: Its antigen is currently unknown.

Described time point: after dendritic cell vaccination, including at tumor progression/relapse. Patients had residual fresh-frozen tumor tissue and more than two years of survival data. Source: blood, taken after dendritic cell vaccination. The TCR comes from a human donor with glioblastoma. The chain is built from TRBV6-1 and TRBJ2-1, with D possibly TRBD2 on 6 matching bases. DNA of the CDR3: TGTGCCAGCAGTGAACTGGCGGGGATCTCGTACAATGAGCAGTTCTTC. This encodes CASSELAGISYNEQFF.